The T cell receptor beta chain described here comes from a study of regulatory T cells in long-lasting Graves disease. Findings and limits, study-wide: Newly diagnosed Graves' patients exceeded persistent ones in TCR diversity. A reduction in accuracy may have resulted from the small sample size.

Comments on this clonotype: Its antigen remains unknown.

The CDR3 is 14 residues long. The germline V gene encodes CDR1 SGHDN and CDR2 FVKESK. Trimming stripped 6 bases from V and 3 bases from J, with 15 bases between. Specified time point: persistent/refractory GD, antithyroid drugs over 5 years with positive TRAb. PBMC RNA served as the TCR library source. Guidelines of the American Thyroid Association were used to diagnose Graves' disease. All patients originated from an endocrinology department located in Xi'an, China. HTBI primers from iRepertoire and Arm-PCR of CDR3 regions yielded the TCR beta libraries. TCRdb passed the multiplex PCR reads through MiXCR, listing each CDR3 protein once. The sample records about 400,000 distinct CDR3 sequences, about a fifth being singletons.

The sample in question was peripheral blood mononuclear cells (PBMCs), obtained when the disease was refractory, from a patient treated with antithyroid drugs. The TCR sequence derives from a female donor with Graves disease. V usage is TRBV14 and J usage is TRBJ2-7; no definite D call. CDR3 protein: CASSLRGISYEQYF. CDR3 coding DNA: TGTGCCAGCAGTTTGAGAGGTATTAGCTACGAGCAGTACTTC.